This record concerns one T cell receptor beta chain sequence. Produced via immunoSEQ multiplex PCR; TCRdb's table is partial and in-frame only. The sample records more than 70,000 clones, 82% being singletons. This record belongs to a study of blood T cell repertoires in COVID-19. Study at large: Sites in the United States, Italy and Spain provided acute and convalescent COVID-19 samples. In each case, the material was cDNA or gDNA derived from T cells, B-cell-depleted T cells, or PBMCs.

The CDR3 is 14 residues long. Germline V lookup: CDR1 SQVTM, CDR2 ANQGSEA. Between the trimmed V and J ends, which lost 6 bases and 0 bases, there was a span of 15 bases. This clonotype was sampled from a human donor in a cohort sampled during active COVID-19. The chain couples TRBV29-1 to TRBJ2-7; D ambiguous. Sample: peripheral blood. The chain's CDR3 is CSVFSPTDSYEQYF. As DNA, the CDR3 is TGCAGCGTCTTTTCCCCCACAGACTCCTACGAGCAGTACTTC.